This T cell receptor beta chain derives from a study of blood T cells in healthy people across ages. Overall study: About one barcoded beta molecule per two T cells came from capture by template switching.

A second PCR, run for about 7 to 11 cycles, used a sample-barcoded 5' primer plus a J-beta primer mix. TCRdb reprocessed the 5' RACE reads with MiXCR, giving one entry per CDR3 protein. The table lists about a million distinct CDR3 sequences, around 46% of them singletons. CDR3 length: 14 residues. The ends were cut back, 0 bases at V and 0 bases at J, with 6 bases in the middle. Germline CDR1 reads LGHDT; CDR2 reads YNNKEL (reference sequence). Donors each provided roughly 10 milliliters of peripheral blood. The sequencing input was blood. The chain employs TRBV3-1 and TRBJ2-7; D gene unclear. The source is a young man in good health. CDR3 nucleotide sequence: TGTGCCAGCAGCCAAGAGGCGAGCTCCTACGAGCAGTACTTC. It codes for CASSQEASSYEQYF.